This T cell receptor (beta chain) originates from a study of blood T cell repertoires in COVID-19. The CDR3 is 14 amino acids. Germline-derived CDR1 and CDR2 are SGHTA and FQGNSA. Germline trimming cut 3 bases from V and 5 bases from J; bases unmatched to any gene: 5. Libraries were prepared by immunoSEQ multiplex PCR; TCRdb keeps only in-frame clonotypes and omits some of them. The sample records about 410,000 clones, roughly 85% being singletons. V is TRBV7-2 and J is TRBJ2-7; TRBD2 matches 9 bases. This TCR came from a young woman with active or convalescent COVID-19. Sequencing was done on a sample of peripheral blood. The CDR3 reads CASSFGAGGDEQYF. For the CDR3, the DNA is TGTGCCAGCAGCTTCGGGGCGGGAGGGGACGAGCAGTACTTC.